The T cell receptor beta chain described here comes from a study of T cell clones after liver transplantation. As to this clone: The junction departs from the called germline gene at one end, perhaps through a read error.

The table came from immunoSEQ multiplex PCR; TCRdb's copy has only in-frame clones and leaves some out. The sample lists about 120,000 clones, 90% occurring once. This sequence was found in a human patient who received a liver transplant. The graft donor may account for some of the T cells. Sequencing used CD4+ T cells from blood, obtained 12 months after liver transplant.

The CDR3, as DNA: TGTGCCAGTAGTATGGCGGCTGGGAACACCATATATTTT. Translating it yields CASSMAAGNTIYF. This chain links TRBV19 with TRBJ1-3; D gene uncertain. The CDR3 contains 13 residues. CDR1 is LNHDA and CDR2 is SQIVND in the germline V gene (reference sequence).